This T cell receptor beta chain was sequenced in a study of cytomegalovirus exposure and HLA in healthy donors. Trimming took 7 bases from V and 2 from J; bases not matched to a gene: 6. This CDR3 is built from 14 residues. Germline V gene sequence: CDR1 SGHAT, CDR2 FQNNGV. 13 Jbeta primers and 60 Vbeta primers were used for the PCR. Sequenced by immunoSEQ multiplex PCR; TCRdb stores in-frame clones only, minus some. The sample consists of approximately 260,000 clones, about nine tenths of them appearing once. This sequence joins TRBV11-2 and TRBJ1-1, with 8 bases identical to TRBD1. The sequenced sample consisted of PBMCs. The source is a girl aged 2 to 10 in good health and CMV-seronegative. The DNA for the CDR3 is TGTGCCAGCACCTGGACAGGGCATAACACTGAAGCTTTCTTT. Translated: CASTWTGHNTEAFF.